This is a list of T cell receptor beta chains from one sample in a study of T cell changes during pregnancy in multiple sclerosis. Using immunoSEQ multiplex PCR, the repertoire was profiled, and TCRdb retains in-frame clones only, with some absent. The sample consists of around 40,000 clones, roughly 90% of them appearing once. Sequenced here: CD4+ T cells from peripheral blood mononuclear cells, sampled before pregnancy. The origin of the receptors is a female donor with multiple sclerosis, enrolled in a pregnancy study. Both conserved end residues are part of each CDR3. A D gene is named only where the DNA matches it firmly. The size entry is marked missing in some rows and otherwise reads once, few, many or a size class.

size: few; D: -; J: TRBJ1-2; V: TRBV30; length: 12; DNA: TGTGCCTGGAGTAGACAGGCGGGTGGCTACACCTTC; CDR3: CAWSRQAGGYTF
size: -; D: -; J: TRBJ2-2; V: TRBV6-5; length: 15; DNA: TGTGCCAGCAAATACAGGGCGCTAAACACCGGGGAGCTGTTTTTT; CDR3: CASKYRALNTGELFF
size: -; D: -; J: TRBJ2-1; V: TRBV5-4; length: 11; DNA: TGTGCCAGCAGCTTGTATAGCAAGCAGTTCTTC; CDR3: CASSLYSKQFF
size: -; D: -; J: TRBJ2-5; V: TRBV9; length: 13; DNA: TGTGCCAGCAGCGTAGTCCCAGAAGAGACCCAGTACTTC; CDR3: CASSVVPEETQYF
size: -; D: -; J: TRBJ1-2; V: TRBV7-2; length: 15; DNA: TGTGCCAGCAGCCATCAGGCGATCCTTAACTATGGCTACACCTTC; CDR3: CASSHQAILNYGYTF
size: once; D: -; J: TRBJ2-1; V: TRBV7-3; length: 16; DNA: TGTGCCAGCAGCTTAACTGGGGGCTCTTCCTACAATGAGCAGTTCTTC; CDR3: CASSLTGGSSYNEQFF
size: -; D: TRBD1; J: TRBJ1-2; V: TRBV10-3; length: 13; DNA: TGTGCCACCGCGACAGGGTGGGCGGGTGGCTACACCTTC; CDR3: CATATGWAGGYTF
size: -; D: -; J: TRBJ2-5; V: TRBV6-5; length: 13; DNA: TGTGCCAGCAGTTACAGGACAGAAGAGACCCAGTACTTC; CDR3: CASSYRTEETQYF
size: -; D: TRBD1; J: TRBJ2-7; V: TRBV18; length: 15; DNA: TGTGCCAGCTCACCTGGACAGGGAGACTCCTACGAGCAGTACTTC; CDR3: CASSPGQGDSYEQYF
size: -; D: -; J: TRBJ2-5; V: TRBV10-3; length: 13; DNA: TGTGCCATCAGTGCAACGGGTCCGGAGACCCAGTACTTC; CDR3: CAISATGPETQYF
size: -; D: TRBD2; J: TRBJ2-7; V: TRBV11-2; length: 15; DNA: TGTGCCAGCAGCGTTAGTGGGACTAGCAATTTGGAGCAGTACTTC; CDR3: CASSVSGTSNLEQYF
size: -; D: -; J: TRBJ1-2; V: TRBV6-5; length: 14; DNA: TGTGCCAGCGGTTCCCAGACAGGAATCTATGGCTACACCTTC; CDR3: CASGSQTGIYGYTF
size: -; D: TRBD1; J: TRBJ2-5; V: TRBV5-1; length: 14; DNA: TGCGCCAGCAGCATCGGACAGGGCCAAGAGACCCAGTACTTC; CDR3: CASSIGQGQETQYF
size: -; D: TRBD1; J: TRBJ1-5; V: TRBV7-2; length: 13; DNA: TGTGCCAGCAGTTTGCAGGGGGATCAGCCCCAGCATTTT; CDR3: CASSLQGDQPQHF
size: -; D: TRBD1; J: TRBJ1-5; V: TRBV5-8; length: 17; DNA: TGTGCCAGCAGCTTGGTTGAAGGGGACAGGGGCGATCAGCCCCAGCATTTT; CDR3: CASSLVEGDRGDQPQHF